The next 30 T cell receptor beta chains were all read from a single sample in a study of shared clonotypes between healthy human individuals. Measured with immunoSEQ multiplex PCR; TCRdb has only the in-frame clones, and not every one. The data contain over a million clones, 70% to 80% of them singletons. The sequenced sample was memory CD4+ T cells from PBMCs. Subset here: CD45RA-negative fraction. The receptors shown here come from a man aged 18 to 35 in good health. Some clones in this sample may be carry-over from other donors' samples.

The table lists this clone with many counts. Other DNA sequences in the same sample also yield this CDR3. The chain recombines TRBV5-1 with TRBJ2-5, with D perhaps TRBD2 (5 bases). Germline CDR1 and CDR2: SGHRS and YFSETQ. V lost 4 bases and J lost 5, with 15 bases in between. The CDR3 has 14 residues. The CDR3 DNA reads TGCGCCAGCAGCCCGGAACGGGGTTGGGAGACCCAGTACTTC. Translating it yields CASSPERGWETQYF.

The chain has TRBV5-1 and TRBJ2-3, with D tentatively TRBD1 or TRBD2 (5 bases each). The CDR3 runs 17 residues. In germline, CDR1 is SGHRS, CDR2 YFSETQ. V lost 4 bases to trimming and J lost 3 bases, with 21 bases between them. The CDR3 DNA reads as TGCGCCAGCAGCCGGTCCGTCGGGGCCGCGGAAACAGATACGCAGTATTTT. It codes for CASSRSVGAAETDTQYF.

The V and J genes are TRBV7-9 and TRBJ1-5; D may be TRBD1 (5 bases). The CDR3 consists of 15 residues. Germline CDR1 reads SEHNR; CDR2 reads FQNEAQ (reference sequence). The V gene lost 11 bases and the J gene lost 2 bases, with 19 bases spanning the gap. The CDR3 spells CAVGTAREGNQPQHF. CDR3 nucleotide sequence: TGTGCCGTCGGGACCGCCCGAGAGGGCAATCAGCCCCAGCATTTT.

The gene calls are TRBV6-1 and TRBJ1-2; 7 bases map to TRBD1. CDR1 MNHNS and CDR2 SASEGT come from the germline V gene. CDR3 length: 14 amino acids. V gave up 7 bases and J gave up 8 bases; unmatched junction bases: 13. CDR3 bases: TGTGCCAGCACAGCGCAGGGGGATGTCGGGGGCTACACCTTC. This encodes CASTAQGDVGGYTF.

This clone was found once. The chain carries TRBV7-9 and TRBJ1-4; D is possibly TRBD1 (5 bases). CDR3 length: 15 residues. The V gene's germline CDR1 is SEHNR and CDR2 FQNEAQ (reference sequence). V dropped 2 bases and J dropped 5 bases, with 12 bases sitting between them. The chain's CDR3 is CASSLSGGLNEKLFF. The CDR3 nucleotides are TGTGCCAGCAGCTTAAGCGGGGGGTTAAATGAAAAACTGTTTTTT.

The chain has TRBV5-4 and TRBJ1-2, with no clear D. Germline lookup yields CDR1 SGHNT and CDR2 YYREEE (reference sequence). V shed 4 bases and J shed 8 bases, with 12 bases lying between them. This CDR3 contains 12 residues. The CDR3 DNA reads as TGTGCCAGCAGCCTTATGGGCGGAGGCTACACCTTC. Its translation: CASSLMGGGYTF.

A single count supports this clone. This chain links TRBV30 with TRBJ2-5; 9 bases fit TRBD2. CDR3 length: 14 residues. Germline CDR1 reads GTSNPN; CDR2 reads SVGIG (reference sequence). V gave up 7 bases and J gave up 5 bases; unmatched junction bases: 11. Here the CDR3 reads CAYRLAGAGETQYF. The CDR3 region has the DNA TGTGCCTACCGATTAGCGGGAGCCGGGGAGACCCAGTACTTC.

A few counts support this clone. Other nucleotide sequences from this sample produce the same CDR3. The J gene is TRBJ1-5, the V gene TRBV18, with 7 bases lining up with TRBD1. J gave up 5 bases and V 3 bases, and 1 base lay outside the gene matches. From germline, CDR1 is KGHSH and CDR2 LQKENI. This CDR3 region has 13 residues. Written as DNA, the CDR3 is TGTGCCAGCTCACCCACAGGGGATCAGCCCCAGCATTTT. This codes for CASSPTGDQPQHF.

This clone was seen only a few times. In DNA, the CDR3 is TGTGCCAGTAGTATAGTTGGGACAGGGACTTCCGAGCAGTACTTC. This sequence encodes CASSIVGTGTSEQYF. The chain joins TRBV19 to TRBJ2-7; 9 nucleotides align to TRBD1. This CDR3 spans 15 amino acids. Germline values: CDR1 LNHDA, CDR2 SQIVND (reference sequence). The J segment lost 6 bases and the V segment lost 1 base, leaving 7 bases of the junction unmatched. Complete variable domain (other parts from reference TRBV19 and TRBJ2-7): DGGITQSPKYLFRKEGQNVTLSCEQNLNHDAMYWYRQDPGQGLRLIYYSQIVNDFQKGDIAEGYSVSREKKESFPLTVTSAQKNPTAFYLCASSIVGTGTSEQYFGPGTRLTVT.

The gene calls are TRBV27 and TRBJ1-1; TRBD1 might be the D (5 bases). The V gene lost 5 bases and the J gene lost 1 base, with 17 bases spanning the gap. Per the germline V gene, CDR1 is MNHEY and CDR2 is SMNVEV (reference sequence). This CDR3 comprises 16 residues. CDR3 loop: CASSLAWGHQNTEAFF. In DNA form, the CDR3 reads TGTGCCAGCAGTCTGGCCTGGGGCCACCAGAACACTGAAGCTTTCTTT.

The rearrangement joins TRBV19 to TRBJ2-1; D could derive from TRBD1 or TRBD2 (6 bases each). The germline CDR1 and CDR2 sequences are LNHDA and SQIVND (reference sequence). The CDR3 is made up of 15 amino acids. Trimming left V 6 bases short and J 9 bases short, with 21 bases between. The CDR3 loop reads CASRTPGGTFGEQFF. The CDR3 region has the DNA TGTGCCAGTAGAACCCCAGGCGGGACATTCGGTGAGCAGTTCTTC.

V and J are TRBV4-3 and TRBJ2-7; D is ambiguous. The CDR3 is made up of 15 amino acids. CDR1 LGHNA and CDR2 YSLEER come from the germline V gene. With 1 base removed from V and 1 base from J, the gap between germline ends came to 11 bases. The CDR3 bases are TGCGCCAGCAGCCAAGTTGAAGGGTATTCCTACGAGCAGTACTTC. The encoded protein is CASSQVEGYSYEQYF.

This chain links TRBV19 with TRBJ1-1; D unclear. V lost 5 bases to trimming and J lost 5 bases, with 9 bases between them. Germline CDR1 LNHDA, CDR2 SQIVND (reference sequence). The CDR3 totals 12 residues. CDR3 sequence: CASSSGGTEAFF. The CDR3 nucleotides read TGTGCCAGTAGTTCAGGAGGAACTGAAGCTTTCTTT.

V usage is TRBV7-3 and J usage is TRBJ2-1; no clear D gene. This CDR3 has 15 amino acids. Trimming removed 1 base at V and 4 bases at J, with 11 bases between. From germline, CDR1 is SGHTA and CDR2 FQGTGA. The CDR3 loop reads CASSLMAVSYNEQFF. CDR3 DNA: TGTGCCAGCAGCTTAATGGCAGTTTCGTACAATGAGCAGTTCTTC.

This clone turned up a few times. The CDR3 protein is CASSDRGKTEAFF. The CDR3 nucleotides are TGTGCCAGCAGTGATCGGGGGAAGACTGAAGCTTTCTTT. The chain carries TRBV2 and TRBJ1-1; perhaps TRBD1 as D (5 bases). This CDR3 region has 13 residues. The germline V and J ends were trimmed by 3 bases and 5 bases, with 10 bases remaining between them. The germline V gene has CDR1 SNHLY and CDR2 FYNNEI.

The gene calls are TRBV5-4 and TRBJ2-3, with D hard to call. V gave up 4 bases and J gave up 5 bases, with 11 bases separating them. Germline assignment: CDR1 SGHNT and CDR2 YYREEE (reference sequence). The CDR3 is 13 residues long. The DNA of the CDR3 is TGTGCCAGCAGCGGGGTCCAGCGAGATACGCAGTATTTT. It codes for CASSGVQRDTQYF.

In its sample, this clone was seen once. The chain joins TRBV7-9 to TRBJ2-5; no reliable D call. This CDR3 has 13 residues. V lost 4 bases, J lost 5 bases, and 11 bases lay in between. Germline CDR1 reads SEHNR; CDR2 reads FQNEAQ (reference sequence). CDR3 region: CASSSLDMETQYF. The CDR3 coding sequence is TGTGCCAGCAGCTCACTTGATATGGAGACCCAGTACTTC.

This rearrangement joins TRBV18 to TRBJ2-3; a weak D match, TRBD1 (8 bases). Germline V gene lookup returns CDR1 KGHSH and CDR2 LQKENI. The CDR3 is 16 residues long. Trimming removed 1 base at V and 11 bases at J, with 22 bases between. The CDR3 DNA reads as TGTGCCAGCTCACCACAAGGACAGGGTGCGGCGGGAGAGCAGTATTTT. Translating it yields CASSPQGQGAAGEQYF. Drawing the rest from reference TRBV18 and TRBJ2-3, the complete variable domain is NAGVMQNPRHLVRRRGQEARLRCSPMKGHSHVYWYRQLPEEGLKFMVYLQKENIIDESGMPKERFSAEFPKEGPSILRIQQVVRGDSAAYFCASSPQGQGAAGEQYFGPGTRLTVL.

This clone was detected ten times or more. The CDR3 DNA reads TGTGCCAGCAGTCCCTCTGCCGGTGCTGGTCAGCCCCAGCATTTT. It translates to CASSPSAGAGQPQHF. This rearrangement joins TRBV27 to TRBJ1-5; no definite D call. The length of the CDR3 is 15 residues. CDR1 and CDR2 from the germline V gene are MNHEY and SMNVEV (reference sequence). Trimming shortened V by 5 bases and J by 6 bases, and 17 bases separated the two germline ends.

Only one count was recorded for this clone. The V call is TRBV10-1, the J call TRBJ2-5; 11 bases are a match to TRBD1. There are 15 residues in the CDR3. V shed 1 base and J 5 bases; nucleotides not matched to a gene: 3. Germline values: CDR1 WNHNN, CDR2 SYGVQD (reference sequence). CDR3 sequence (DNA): TGCGCCAGCAGTGAGTGGACAGGGGGCCCTGAGACCCAGTACTTC. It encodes CASSEWTGGPETQYF.

CDR3 amino acids: CATSRESLKAFF. In DNA form, the CDR3 reads TGTGCCACCAGCAGAGAGTCCCTGAAAGCTTTCTTT. This chain uses TRBV15 with TRBJ1-1; D remains unclear. The CDR3 spans 12 residues. CDR1 and CDR2 from the germline V gene are LNHNV and YYDKDF (reference sequence). Trimming shortened V by 0 bases and J by 9 bases, and 8 bases separated the two germline ends.

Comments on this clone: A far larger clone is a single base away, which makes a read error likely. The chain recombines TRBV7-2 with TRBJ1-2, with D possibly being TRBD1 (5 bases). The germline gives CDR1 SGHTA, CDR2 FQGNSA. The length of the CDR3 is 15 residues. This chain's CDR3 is CASGLAKKGPYGYTF. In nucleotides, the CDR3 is TGTGCCAGCGGCTTAGCGAAGAAGGGGCCATATGGCTACACCTTC.

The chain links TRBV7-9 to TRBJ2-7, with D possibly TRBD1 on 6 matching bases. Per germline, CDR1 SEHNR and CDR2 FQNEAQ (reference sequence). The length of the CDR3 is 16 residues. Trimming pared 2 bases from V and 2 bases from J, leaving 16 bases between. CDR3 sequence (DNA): TGTGCCAGCAGCTTATATCCTCCAGGGGAGACCTACGAGCAGTACTTC. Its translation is CASSLYPPGETYEQYF.

CDR3 nucleotides: TGTGCCAGCAGCTCCATCAAAGGGGCTCTCTACGAGCAGTACTTC. Amino acid sequence: CASSSIKGALYEQYF. The chain carries TRBV7-3 and TRBJ2-7; the D gene is possibly TRBD1 (5 bases). Germline loops: CDR1 SGHTA, CDR2 FQGTGA. The ends were cut back, 4 bases at V and 3 bases at J, with 16 bases in the middle. The CDR3 is 15 residues long.

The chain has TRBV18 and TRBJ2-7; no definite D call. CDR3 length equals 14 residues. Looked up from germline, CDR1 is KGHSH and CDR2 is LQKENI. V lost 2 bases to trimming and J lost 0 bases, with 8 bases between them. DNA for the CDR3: TGTGCCAGCTCACCAATAGGGAACTCCTACGAGCAGTACTTC. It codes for CASSPIGNSYEQYF.

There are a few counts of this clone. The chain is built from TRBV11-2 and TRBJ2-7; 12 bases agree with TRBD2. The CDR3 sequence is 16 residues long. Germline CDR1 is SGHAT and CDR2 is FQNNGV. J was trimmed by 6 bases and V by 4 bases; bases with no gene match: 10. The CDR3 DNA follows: TGTGCCAGCAGCTCCCTGATCAGGACTAGCGGGATCGAGCAGTACTTC. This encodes CASSSLIRTSGIEQYF. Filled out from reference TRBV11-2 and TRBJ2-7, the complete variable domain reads EAGVAQSPRYKIIEKRQSVAFWCNPISGHATLYWYQQILGQGPKLLIQFQNNGVVDDSQLPKDRFSAERLKGVDSTLKIQPAKLEDSAVYLCASSSLIRTSGIEQYFGPGTRLTVT.

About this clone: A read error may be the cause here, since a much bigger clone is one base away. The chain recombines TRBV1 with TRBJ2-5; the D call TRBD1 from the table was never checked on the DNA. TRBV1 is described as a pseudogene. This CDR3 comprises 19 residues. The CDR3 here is CTSSPWNPLTMSDMGTQYF. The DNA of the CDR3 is TGCACCAGCAGCCCCTGGAACCCCTTAACCATGAGTGACATGGGGACCCAGTACTTC.

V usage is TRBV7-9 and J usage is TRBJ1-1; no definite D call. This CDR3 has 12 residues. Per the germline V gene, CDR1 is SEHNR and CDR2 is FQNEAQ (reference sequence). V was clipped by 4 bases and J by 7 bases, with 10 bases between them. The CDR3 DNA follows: TGTGCCAGCAGCTGGGCCCGGGATGAAGCTTTCTTT. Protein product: CASSWARDEAFF. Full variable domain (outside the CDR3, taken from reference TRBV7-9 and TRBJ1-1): DTGVSQNPRHKITKRGQNVTFRCDPISEHNRLYWYRQTLGQGPEFLTYFQNEAQLEKSRLLSDRFSAERPKGSFSTLEIQRTEQGDSAMYLCASSWARDEAFFGQGTRLTVV.

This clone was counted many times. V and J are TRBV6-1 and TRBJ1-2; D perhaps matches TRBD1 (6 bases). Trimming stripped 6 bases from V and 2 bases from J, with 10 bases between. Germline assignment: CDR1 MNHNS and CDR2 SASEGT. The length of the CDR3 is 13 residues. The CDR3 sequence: CASSPDRNYGYTF. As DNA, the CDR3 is TGTGCCAGCAGCCCGGACAGAAACTATGGCTACACCTTC.

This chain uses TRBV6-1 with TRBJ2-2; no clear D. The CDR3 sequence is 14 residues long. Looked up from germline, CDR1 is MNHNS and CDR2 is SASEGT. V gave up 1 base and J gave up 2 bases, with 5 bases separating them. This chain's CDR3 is CASSEVDNTGELFF. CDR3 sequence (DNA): TGTGCCAGCAGTGAAGTGGACAACACCGGGGAGCTGTTTTTT.